Listed below are T cell receptor beta chains from one sample, sequenced in a study of Graves' ophthalmopathy and Graves' hyperthyroidism. In TCRdb, the multiplex PCR reads were re-called with MiXCR into one record per CDR3 protein. The sample yields a few hundred thousand distinct CDR3 sequences, about 40% seen once. The sample comprised peripheral blood or thyroid tissue (not recorded which). The receptors were sampled from an adult man with Graves' hyperthyroidism. Each CDR3 is given with its conserved first and last residue. A D gene is named only where the DNA matches it firmly. Clone size, where shown, is once, few, many, or a class for clones that have expanded.

J	size	V	D	CDR3	DNA
TRBJ2-2	once	TRBV12-5	-	CASGFQGTGELSF	TGTGCTAGTGGCTTCCAGGGTACCGGGGAGCTGTCTTTT
TRBJ2-3	few	TRBV24-1	-	CATSDLGGADPDTQYF	TGTGCCACCAGTGATTTGGGGGGCGCCGACCCAGATACGCAGTATTTT
TRBJ1-4	-	TRBV3-1	-	CASSQVLRGAGRLFF	TGTGCCAGCAGCCAAGTTTTGCGGGGGGCTGGAAGGCTGTTTTTT
TRBJ2-6	-	TRBV7-3	TRBD1	CASSFTGQGAGANVLTF	TGTGCCAGCAGCTTTACGGGACAGGGTGCTGGGGCCAACGTCCTGACTTTC
TRBJ1-2	many	TRBV16	-	CASSQIVAGGNYGYTF	TGTGCCAGCAGCCAAATCGTAGCAGGCGGAAACTATGGCTACACCTTC
TRBJ1-4	many	TRBV7-2	-	CASSLDRIDEKLFF	TGTGCCAGCAGCTTAGACAGGATTGATGAAAAACTGTTTTTT
TRBJ1-1	many	TRBV12-5	-	CASGPLGTEAFF	TGTGCTAGTGGGCCCCTCGGCACTGAAGCTTTCTTT
TRBJ1-1	-	TRBV5-4	-	CASSPREDTEAFF	TGTGCCAGCAGCCCACGGGAGGACACTGAAGCTTTCTTT
TRBJ1-1	many	TRBV19	-	CASTPGAVNTEAFF	TGTGCCAGTACCCCTGGGGCCGTGAACACTGAAGCTTTCTTT
TRBJ2-7	many	TRBV9	-	CASSVGREATYEQYF	TGTGCCAGCAGCGTAGGAAGGGAGGCGACCTACGAGCAGTACTTC
TRBJ2-7	-	TRBV2	-	CASSEALEAGTYEQYF	TGTGCCAGCAGTGAAGCGCTAGAGGCGGGGACCTACGAGCAGTACTTC
TRBJ2-1	-	TRBV7-9	-	CASEVRGGEQFF	TGTGCCAGCGAGGTCAGGGGGGGTGAGCAGTTCTTC
TRBJ2-5	few	TRBV5-4	TRBD1	CASSIDRGHLETQYF	TGTGCCAGCAGCATTGACAGGGGGCATTTGGAGACCCAGTACTTC
TRBJ1-2	many	TRBV6-5	-	CASSQPGGARGGYTF	TGTGCCAGCAGTCAACCGGGCGGGGCGCGAGGTGGCTACACCTTC
TRBJ1-1	many	TRBV19	-	CASSIRPDTEAFF	TGTGCCAGTAGTATAAGGCCGGACACTGAAGCTTTCTTT
TRBJ1-6	-	TRBV25-1	-	CASVSGHNSPLHF	TGTGCCAGCGTGAGCGGACATAATTCACCCCTCCACTTT
TRBJ2-4	-	TRBV2	TRBD1	CASSPIGTGKNIQYF	TGTGCCAGCAGCCCCATCGGGACAGGCAAAAACATTCAGTACTTC
TRBJ2-5	many	TRBV20-1	TRBD2	CSARDPAGGQETQYF	TGCAGTGCTAGAGATCCAGCGGGGGGCCAAGAGACCCAGTACTTC
TRBJ1-2	-	TRBV7-2	-	CASSLDRVLGYGYTF	TGTGCCAGCAGCTTAGATCGAGTTTTAGGCTATGGCTACACCTTC
TRBJ1-5	many	TRBV19	-	CASSFLDGPNQPQHF	TGTGCCAGTAGCTTTTTGGACGGGCCTAATCAGCCCCAGCATTTT
TRBJ1-2	many	TRBV6-1	TRBD1	CASSDVGQPDNYGYTF	TGTGCCAGCAGTGATGTGGGACAGCCGGATAACTATGGCTACACCTTC
TRBJ1-1	few	TRBV19	-	CASRWDGGNTEAFF	TGTGCCAGTAGATGGGATGGGGGGAACACTGAAGCTTTCTTT
TRBJ2-5	-	TRBV12-3/TRBV12-4	TRBD1	CASGDRRVETQYF	TGTGCCAGTGGGGACAGGAGGGTAGAGACCCAGTACTTC
TRBJ1-1	-	TRBV10-3	-	CAISFQGGHTEAFF	TGTGCCATCAGTTTCCAGGGTGGACACACTGAGGCTTTCTTT
TRBJ1-3	many	TRBV6-5	-	CASSYGQGPGNTIYF	TGTGCCAGCAGTTACGGGCAGGGGCCTGGAAACACCATATATTTT
TRBJ2-7	many	TRBV29-1	-	CSAQGGGYEQYF	TGCAGCGCGCAGGGTGGAGGCTACGAGCAGTACTTC
TRBJ2-1	-	TRBV19	-	CASSIGVGGNEQFF	TGTGCCAGTAGTATCGGGGTAGGGGGCAATGAGCAGTTCTTC
TRBJ2-5	-	TRBV24-1	TRBD1	CATSEGTGMETQYF	TGTGCCACCAGTGAAGGGACAGGGATGGAGACCCAGTACTTC
TRBJ1-5	-	TRBV29-1	-	CSGAPGTSINQPQHF	TGCAGCGGGGCACCCGGGACATCGATCAATCAGCCCCAGCATTTT
TRBJ2-1	-	TRBV7-8	-	CASSPPGAVNEQFF	TGTGCCAGCAGCCCCCCGGGGGCTGTCAATGAGCAGTTCTTC
TRBJ2-5	-	TRBV12-5	TRBD1	CASGLAGTGGGETQYF	TGTGCTAGTGGTTTGGCCGGGACAGGGGGAGGAGAGACCCAGTACTTC
TRBJ2-5	many	TRBV7-2	TRBD1	CASSLQQGRETQYF	TGTGCCAGCAGCTTACAACAGGGGCGCGAGACCCAGTACTTC
TRBJ2-3	-	TRBV20-1	-	CSARGGPTDTQYF	TGCAGTGCTAGAGGGGGACCAACAGATACGCAGTATTTT
TRBJ2-7	many	TRBV7-9	-	CASSLYGSGRYEQYF	TGTGCCAGCAGCTTATACGGATCCGGAAGATACGAGCAGTACTTC
TRBJ1-1	many	TRBV6-2/TRBV6-3	-	CASSLTANTEAFF	TGTGCCAGCAGCTTAACCGCTAACACTGAAGCTTTCTTT
TRBJ1-5	many	TRBV6-1	-	CASSSELGRNQPQHF	TGTGCCAGCAGTAGTGAGTTGGGTCGGAATCAGCCCCAGCATTTT
TRBJ1-2	many	TRBV20-1	-	CSAAKVDNYGYTF	TGCAGTGCTGCCAAGGTCGATAACTATGGCTACACCTTC
TRBJ2-2	-	TRBV9	-	CASSVYEGANTGELFF	TGTGCCAGCAGCGTATATGAGGGGGCGAACACCGGGGAGCTGTTTTTT
TRBJ1-2	many	TRBV12-3/TRBV12-4	-	CASSPHLGGPSYGYTF	TGTGCCAGCAGCCCACACTTGGGGGGGCCGAGCTATGGCTACACCTTC
TRBJ1-1	few	TRBV6-5	-	CASNFVGATEAFF	TGTGCCAGCAATTTTGTGGGAGCCACTGAAGCTTTCTTT
TRBJ1-4	few	TRBV19	TRBD1	CASSTTRQGVLAMGEKLFF	TGTGCCAGTAGCACGACGAGACAGGGAGTGTTGGCGATGGGTGAAAAACTGTTTTTT
TRBJ2-5	many	TRBV2	TRBD2	CASRMDGLAGGQETQYF	TGTGCCAGCAGGATGGATGGACTAGCGGGGGGCCAAGAGACCCAGTACTTC
TRBJ2-5	-	TRBV19	TRBD1	CASSAGGKETQYF	TGTGCCAGTAGTGCAGGGGGCAAAGAGACCCAGTACTTC
TRBJ1-4	-	TRBV20-1	-	CGGGGAGGEKLFF	TGCGGCGGGGGGGGGGCTGGAGGTGAAAAACTGTTTTTT
TRBJ2-7	many	TRBV29-1	-	CSVVIGVDEQYF	TGCAGCGTTGTAATCGGGGTAGACGAGCAGTACTTC
TRBJ2-2	many	TRBV3-1	-	CASSHLDTGELFF	TGTGCCAGCAGCCACCTAGACACCGGGGAGCTGTTTTTT
TRBJ2-7	-	TRBV9	TRBD1	CASSEGQGSSYEQYF	TGTGCCAGCAGCGAGGGACAGGGGAGCTCCTACGAGCAGTACTTC
TRBJ1-2	-	TRBV25-1	-	CASSEWGEYGYTF	TGTGCCAGCAGTGAATGGGGCGAATATGGCTACACCTTC
TRBJ2-3	-	TRBV10-3	-	CAISESVWGTDMQYF	TGTGCCATCAGTGAGTCGGTCTGGGGCACAGATATGCAGTATTTT
TRBJ2-3	-	TRBV19	TRBD1	CASSIGDRGPADTQYF	TGTGCCAGTAGTATAGGGGACAGGGGGCCGGCAGATACGCAGTATTTT
TRBJ1-6	many	TRBV11-2	-	CASSTLAGSDSPLHF	TGTGCCAGCAGCACTCTGGCAGGGTCGGATTCACCCCTCCACTTT
TRBJ2-2	many	TRBV20-1	TRBD1	CSALGQGNTGELFF	TGCAGTGCCCTGGGACAGGGGAACACCGGGGAGCTGTTTTTT
TRBJ1-2	-	TRBV5-1	-	CASSFDARGSGYTF	TGCGCCAGCAGCTTTGACGCGAGGGGTAGCGGCTACACCTTC
TRBJ2-2	few	TRBV5-1	TRBD2	CASSGLARNTGELFF	TGCGCCAGCAGCGGACTAGCGAGGAACACCGGGGAGCTGTTTTTT
TRBJ2-7	-	TRBV7-8	TRBD1	CASSLRGQGYKQYF	TGTGCCAGCAGCTTAAGGGGGCAGGGCTACAAGCAGTACTTC
TRBJ2-7	many	TRBV12-3/TRBV12-4	-	CASSPARGARIYEQYF	TGTGCCAGCAGCCCCGCCCGGGGGGCGCGAATCTACGAGCAGTACTTC
TRBJ1-2	few	TRBV5-8	-	CASTGPRYGYTF	TGTGCCAGCACCGGGCCCCGCTATGGCTACACCTTC
TRBJ1-2	-	TRBV29-1	-	CSVTTGYYGYTF	TGCAGCGTGACAACAGGGTACTATGGCTACACCTTC